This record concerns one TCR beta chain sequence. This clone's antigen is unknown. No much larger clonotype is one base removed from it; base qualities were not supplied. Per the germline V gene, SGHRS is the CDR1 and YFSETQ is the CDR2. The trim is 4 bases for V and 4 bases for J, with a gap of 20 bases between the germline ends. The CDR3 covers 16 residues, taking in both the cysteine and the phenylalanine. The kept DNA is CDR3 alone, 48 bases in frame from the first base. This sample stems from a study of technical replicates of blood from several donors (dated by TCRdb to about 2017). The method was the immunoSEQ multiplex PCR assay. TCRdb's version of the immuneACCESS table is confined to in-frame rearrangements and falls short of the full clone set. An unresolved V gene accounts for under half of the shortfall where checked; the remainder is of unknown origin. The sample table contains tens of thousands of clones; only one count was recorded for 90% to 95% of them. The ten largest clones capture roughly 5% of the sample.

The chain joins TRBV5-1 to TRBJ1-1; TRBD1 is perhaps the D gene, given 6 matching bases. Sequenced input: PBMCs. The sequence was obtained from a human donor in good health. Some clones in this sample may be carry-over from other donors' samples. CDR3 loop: CASSRTGTPLGTEAFF. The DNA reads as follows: TGCGCCAGCAGCCGTACCGGGACACCACTGGGCACTGAAGCTTTCTTT.